A single TCR beta chain is shown here with its context. What it recognizes is unknown. This sample is part of a study of T-cell reconstitution after alpha-beta-depleted transplantation in children. Points from the study as a whole: About two months after transplant, alpha-beta T cells reportedly came from several hundred expanded graft clones. The study traced high day-60 TCRbeta diversity in some patients to surviving recipient T cells and thymic progenitors. After one year, T-cell counts and TCRbeta diversity mostly came from new T cells.

Construction of the TCRbeta library involved unique molecular identifiers. From the PCR reads, TCRdb called clonotypes with MiXCR, one entry per CDR3 protein. Of about 980,000 distinct CDR3 sequences detected, about 30% appear once; the ten largest clones hold 25% to 35%. The sample in question was PBMCs, mostly from graft donor cells, obtained 360 days after TCRalphabeta/CD19-depleted stem cell transplant. This receptor was identified in a boy under three years old who had a stem cell transplant for SCID, so the T cells may come from the graft donor.

CDR3 in amino acids: CASSSRGQGRGTEAFF. The DNA of the CDR3 is TGTGCCAGCAGTTCTAGGGGGCAGGGTCGGGGCACTGAAGCTTTCTTT. This sequence joins TRBV25-1 and TRBJ1-1, with 7 bases lining up with TRBD1. V trimming: 5 bases; J trimming: 4 bases; junction bases outside the gene matches: 13. CDR3 size: 16 residues. Germline CDR1 MGHDK, CDR2 SYGVNS.